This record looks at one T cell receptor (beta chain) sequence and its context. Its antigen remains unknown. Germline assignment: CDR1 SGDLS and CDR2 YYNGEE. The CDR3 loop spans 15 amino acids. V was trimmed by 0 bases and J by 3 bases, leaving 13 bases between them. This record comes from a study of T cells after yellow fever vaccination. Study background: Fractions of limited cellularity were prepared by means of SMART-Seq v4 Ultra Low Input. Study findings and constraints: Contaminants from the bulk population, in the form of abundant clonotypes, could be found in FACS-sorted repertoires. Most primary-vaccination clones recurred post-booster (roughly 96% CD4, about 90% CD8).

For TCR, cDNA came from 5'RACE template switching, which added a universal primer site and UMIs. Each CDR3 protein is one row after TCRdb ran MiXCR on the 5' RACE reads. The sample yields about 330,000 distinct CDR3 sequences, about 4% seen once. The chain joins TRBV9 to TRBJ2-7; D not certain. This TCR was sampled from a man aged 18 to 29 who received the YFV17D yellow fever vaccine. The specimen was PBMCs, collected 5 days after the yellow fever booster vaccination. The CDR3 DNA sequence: TGTGCCAGCAGCGTAGTAGGGCAGCCAAACTACGAGCAGTACTTC. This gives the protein CASSVVGQPNYEQYF.